Following are 11 T cell receptor beta chains from one sample sequenced in a study of graft-versus-host responses after intestinal transplantation. Their antigens are not known. Clones were sequenced by immunoSEQ multiplex PCR, and TCRdb holds only the in-frame ones, with some missing. This repertoire shows under 25,000 clones, approximately 82% found once; its top ten account for around 0.9%. The sample was unstimulated CD8+ T cells sorted from spleen or lymph node cells, taken before transplant. These TCRs come from a human donor who was the organ donor for an intestinal transplant.

The chain's CDR3 is CASSFLPSYEQYF. DNA of the CDR3: TGTGCCAGCAGCTTCCTACCCTCCTACGAGCAGTACTTC. The chain joins TRBV11-3 to TRBJ2-7; D gene unclear. This CDR3 spans 13 amino acids. The germline V and J ends were trimmed by 3 bases and 0 bases, with 6 bases remaining between them. Germline V lookup: CDR1 SGHNT, CDR2 YENEEA.

V usage is TRBV5-5 and J usage is TRBJ2-3; TRBD2 might be the D (6 bases). Germline lookup yields CDR1 SGHKS and CDR2 YYEKEE (reference sequence). V lost 4 bases and J 4 bases, leaving 22 bases between the germline ends. The CDR3 totals 17 residues. The CDR3: CASSPGAGSRVADTQYF. The CDR3 region has the DNA TGTGCCAGCAGCCCCGGGGCGGGATCAAGGGTGGCAGATACGCAGTATTTT.

The rearrangement links TRBV4-1 to TRBJ1-1; D gene unclear. The CDR3 loop spans 14 amino acids. Trimming left V 4 bases short and J 4 bases short, with 13 bases between. Germline values: CDR1 MGHRA, CDR2 YSYEKL. The CDR3 DNA follows: TGCGCCAGCAGCCGAGATTCGGGGAGCACTGAAGCTTTCTTT. Translating gives CASSRDSGSTEAFF.

CDR3 DNA: TGTGCCAGCAGTTATAGAGTTTGGTCCTCACAGGGGGCTTTCTTT. Translating it yields CASSYRVWSSQGAFF. The chain couples TRBV6-9 to TRBJ1-1; 7 bases are shared with TRBD1. CDR1 is MNHGY, CDR2 SVAAGI, per germline. The CDR3 spans 15 residues. V lost 2 bases, J lost 11 bases, and 14 bases stayed unmatched.

The chain is built from TRBV11-2 and TRBJ2-5; 10 bases line up with TRBD2. There are 19 residues in the CDR3. Germline CDR1 is SGHAT and CDR2 is FQNNGV. The trim removed 1 base at V and 5 bases at J, leaving 16 bases unmatched. CDR3 in amino acids: CASSLGPNRSSGRIETQYF. The CDR3 DNA follows: TGTGCCAGCAGCTTAGGCCCTAACAGGTCTAGCGGGAGAATTGAGACCCAGTACTTC.

CDR3 protein: CAISEELYDEQFF. CDR3 DNA: TGTGCCATCAGCGAAGAACTTTACGATGAGCAGTTCTTC. The V and J genes are TRBV10-3 and TRBJ2-1, with no clear D. Germline-derived CDR1 and CDR2 are ENHRY and SYGVKD. The CDR3 sequence is 13 residues long. Trimming pared 6 bases from V and 8 bases from J, leaving 14 bases between.

The rearrangement joins TRBV27 to TRBJ1-1; D possibly corresponds to TRBD1 (6 bases). CDR1 MNHEY and CDR2 SMNVEV come from the germline V gene (reference sequence). This CDR3 has 14 residues. Trimming took off 5 bases at V and 4 bases at J, with 14 bases between the two ends. CDR3 amino acids: CASSLEYRATEAFF. The CDR3 DNA sequence: TGTGCCAGCAGTCTAGAATACAGGGCCACTGAAGCTTTCTTT.

The rearrangement links TRBV6-4 to TRBJ2-3; D not resolved. This CDR3 has 13 residues. CDR1 and CDR2 (germline): MRHNA, SNTAGT. V was cut by 0 bases and J by 5 bases, with 6 bases left in between. CDR3 in amino acids: CASSDSERDTQYF. The CDR3 bases are TGTGCCAGCAGTGACTCCGAGCGAGATACGCAGTATTTT.

This CDR3 reads CASSGFSDEQYF. In nucleotides, the CDR3 is TGTGCCAGCAGCGGATTTTCGGACGAGCAGTACTTC. J is TRBJ2-7 and V is TRBV9; D not certain. Germline CDR1 reads SGDLS; CDR2 reads YYNGEE. The CDR3 contains 12 residues. The V end lost 3 bases, the J end lost 5 bases, and 9 bases lay between the germline ends.

The rearrangement joins TRBV4-3 to TRBJ1-2; D is ambiguous. Per germline, CDR1 LGHNA and CDR2 YSLEER. V was cut by 0 bases and J by 1 base, with 6 bases left in between. The CDR3 has 14 residues. CDR3 sequence: CASSQERVNYGYTF. CDR3 bases: TGCGCCAGCAGCCAAGAACGGGTTAACTATGGCTACACCTTC.

The rearrangement uses TRBV2 and TRBJ2-5; the match to TRBD2 covers 9 bases. The V segment lost 6 bases and the J segment 3 bases; nucleotides outside the gene matches: 8. The CDR3 length is 15 residues. Germline V gives CDR1 SNHLY, CDR2 FYNNEI. CDR3 loop: CASRVAGEPKETQYF. In DNA form, the CDR3 reads TGTGCCAGCAGAGTAGCGGGAGAGCCCAAAGAGACCCAGTACTTC.